The 30 T cell receptor beta chains listed next were all sequenced from one sample in a study of cytomegalovirus exposure and HLA in healthy donors. TCRdb keeps only in-frame clones here, not all; method: immunoSEQ multiplex PCR. This sample has 250,000 to 350,000 clones, with 70% to 90% found just once. The sample taken for sequencing was PBMCs. All receptors come from a woman aged 18-35 years in good health and CMV-seronegative.

This clone has a handful of counts. This chain joins TRBV11-2 and TRBJ2-1; D uncertain. The CDR3 covers 14 residues. V was trimmed by 5 bases and J by 5 bases, leaving 13 bases between them. CDR1 is SGHAT and CDR2 is FQNNGV in the germline V gene. CDR3 nucleotides: TGTGCCAGCAGCCTCTCCGGTGGAGACAATGAGCAGTTCTTC. This encodes CASSLSGGDNEQFF.

The CDR3 reads CASSSGTSGTDTQYF. CDR3 DNA sequence: TGTGCCAGCAGCTCCGGGACTAGCGGCACAGATACGCAGTATTTT. J is TRBJ2-3 and V is TRBV6-5, with 10 bases identical to TRBD2. The CDR3 runs to 15 residues. Trimming removed 6 bases from V and 1 base from J; junction bases left unmatched: 4. Germline values: CDR1 MNHEY, CDR2 SVGAGI.

The chain couples TRBV9 to TRBJ2-3; TRBD1 might be the D (6 bases). Between the trimmed V and J ends, which lost 0 bases and 3 bases, there was a span of 23 bases. This CDR3 comprises 19 residues. Germline CDR1 is SGDLS and CDR2 is YYNGEE. This CDR3 reads CASSVGWSGASLGTDTQYF. CDR3 bases: TGTGCCAGCAGCGTAGGTTGGTCAGGGGCAAGCCTCGGGACAGATACGCAGTATTTT.

The V and J genes are TRBV5-4 and TRBJ1-4; D not resolved. Germline V lookup: CDR1 SGHNT, CDR2 YYREEE (reference sequence). The CDR3 is made up of 14 amino acids. Trimming took off 4 bases at V and 4 bases at J, with 11 bases between the two ends. This CDR3 is CASSRGVLNEKLFF. The CDR3 DNA sequence: TGTGCCAGCAGCCGCGGGGTCCTTAATGAAAAACTGTTTTTT. Full variable domain (rest looked up from reference TRBV5-4 and TRBJ1-4): ETGVTQSPTHLIKTRGQQVTLRCSSQSGHNTVSWYQQALGQGPQFIFQYYREEENGRGNFPPRFSGLQFPNYSSELNVNALELDDSALYLCASSRGVLNEKLFFGSGTQLSVL.

The DNA of the CDR3 is TGCGCCAGCAGCTCCACAGGGGGCCGGGAGAGGTACATTCAGTACTTC. Protein product: CASSSTGGRERYIQYF. The V and J genes are TRBV5-1 and TRBJ2-4; 9 positions agree with TRBD1. Trimming took 3 bases from V and 8 from J; bases not matched to a gene: 12. This CDR3 comprises 16 residues. Germline V lookup: CDR1 SGHRS, CDR2 YFSETQ.

The rearrangement uses TRBV7-8 and TRBJ2-7, with 7 bases fitting TRBD2. The CDR3 totals 14 residues. J gave up 5 bases and V 2 bases, and 6 bases lay outside the gene matches. Germline V lookup: CDR1 SGHVS, CDR2 FQNEAQ. The CDR3 loop is CASSLRASGNEQYF. CDR3 sequence (DNA): TGTGCCAGCAGCTTACGGGCTAGCGGCAACGAGCAGTACTTC.

This clone turned up a few times. The CDR3: CASSTPVVGSVTGELFF. CDR3 DNA: TGTGCCAGCAGCACCCCCGTGGTGGGCTCGGTCACCGGGGAGCTGTTTTTT. V is TRBV4-2 and J is TRBJ2-2; D uncertain. The ends were cut back, 5 bases at V and 4 bases at J, with 20 bases in the middle. The V gene's germline CDR1 is LGHNA and CDR2 YNFKEQ. The CDR3 contains 17 residues.

The rearrangement uses TRBV11-2 and TRBJ2-7; 7 bases map to TRBD1. Germline CDR1 and CDR2: SGHAT and FQNNGV. V lost 5 bases, J lost 1 base, and 8 bases stayed unmatched. The CDR3 has 15 amino acids. This CDR3 reads CASSRPGGISYEQYF. The CDR3, as DNA: TGTGCCAGCAGCCGCCCAGGGGGAATTTCCTACGAGCAGTACTTC.

The genes are TRBV5-6 and TRBJ2-1; D is uncertain. The CDR3 is 11 amino acids. CDR1 is SGHDT and CDR2 is YYEEEE in the germline V gene. V was cut by 4 bases and J by 10 bases, with 9 bases left in between. CDR3 amino acids: CASSLGVEQFF. In DNA form, the CDR3 reads TGTGCCAGCAGCCTGGGCGTAGAGCAGTTCTTC.

This clone was recorded once. The junction differs from germline at one of its ends, possibly a read error. The chain links TRBV27 to TRBJ1-1; the match to TRBD1 covers 7 bases. CDR1 and CDR2 from the germline V gene are MNHEY and SMNVEV (reference sequence). CDR3 size: 17 residues. The CDR3 DNA is TGTGCCAGCAATTTAGGTACAGGGGTAGGGATGAACACTGAAGCTTTCTTT. It codes for CASNLGTGVGMNTEAFF.

This clone was seen only once. The chain uses TRBV4-3 and TRBJ2-1; 16 bases fit TRBD2. Germline V gene lookup returns CDR1 LGHNA and CDR2 YSLEER. V was clipped by 4 bases and J by 5 bases; unmatched bases: 11. This CDR3 spans 19 amino acids. CDR3 loop: CASSRQPGLAGGGDNEQFF. CDR3 in DNA: TGCGCCAGCAGCCGACAACCGGGACTAGCGGGAGGGGGGGACAATGAGCAGTTCTTC.

The rearrangement links TRBV27 to TRBJ1-5; 7 bases are shared with TRBD1. CDR3 length: 14 residues. Germline V lookup: CDR1 MNHEY, CDR2 SMNVEV (reference sequence). Losses at the gene ends were 8 bases for V and 2 bases for J; bases not matched to a gene: 6. The CDR3 bases are TGTGCCAGCGGCAGGGGGATTGGCAATCAGCCCCAGCATTTT. It is translated as CASGRGIGNQPQHF.

The chain has TRBV5-1 and TRBJ2-1; TRBD2 matches at 14 bases. V shed 0 bases, J shed 11 bases, and the junction held 1 base outside the gene matches. The germline V gene has CDR1 SGHRS and CDR2 YFSETQ. The length of the CDR3 is 14 residues. CDR3 protein: CASSLGTSGRKQFF. CDR3 bases: TGCGCCAGCAGCTTGGGGACTAGCGGGAGGAAGCAGTTCTTC.

The chain employs TRBV19 and TRBJ2-5; 7 positions agree with TRBD2. Per germline, CDR1 LNHDA and CDR2 SQIVND (reference sequence). Trimming removed 5 bases from V and 6 bases from J; junction bases left unmatched: 12. CDR3 length equals 15 residues. In DNA, the CDR3 is TGTGCCAGTAGTGGGGCGGGGGTGCCCTCCCAGACCCAGTACTTC. Protein product: CASSGAGVPSQTQYF.

This clone was counted a single time. J is TRBJ2-1 and V is TRBV5-4, with TRBD1 identical over 9 bases. Germline CDR1 SGHNT, CDR2 YYREEE (reference sequence). V shed 4 bases, J shed 2 bases, and the junction held 4 bases outside the gene matches. This CDR3 has 15 residues. CDR3: CASSPRQGAYNEQFF. DNA for the CDR3: TGTGCCAGCAGCCCGCGACAGGGGGCCTACAATGAGCAGTTCTTC.

This chain connects TRBV28 to TRBJ2-7; maybe TRBD2 (5 bases). V was cut by 4 bases and J by 4 bases, with 14 bases left in between. Per the germline V gene, CDR1 is MDHEN and CDR2 is SYDVKM. The CDR3 runs 14 residues. The CDR3 loop reads CASSYPGMGYEQYF. Written as DNA, the CDR3 is TGTGCCAGCAGTTATCCGGGAATGGGGTACGAGCAGTACTTC.

The chain employs TRBV28 and TRBJ1-4; TRBD1 agrees at 7 bases. Looked up from germline, CDR1 is MDHEN and CDR2 is SYDVKM. The CDR3 is 13 amino acids. With 6 bases clipped from V and 8 bases from J, the junction kept 6 bases outside the gene matches. The CDR3 DNA reads as TGTGCCAGCAGGCGGCAGGGGGAAGAAAAACTGTTTTTT. This sequence encodes CASRRQGEEKLFF.

CDR3: CASSLQGSNEQFF. In DNA, the CDR3 is TGTGCCAGTAGCCTACAGGGTAGTAATGAGCAGTTCTTC. The V call is TRBV19, the J call TRBJ2-1; a weak D match, TRBD1 (6 bases). CDR1 is LNHDA, CDR2 SQIVND, per germline (reference sequence). The V end was cut by 6 bases, the J end by 7 bases, with 13 bases between. The length of the CDR3 is 13 residues.

The rearrangement uses TRBV6-5 and TRBJ2-7; 7 bases line up with TRBD2. CDR1 MNHEY and CDR2 SVGAGI come from the germline V gene. The CDR3 covers 14 residues. The J segment lost 4 bases and the V segment lost 6 bases, leaving 9 bases of the junction unmatched. The CDR3 here is CASSPNLGGYEQYF. CDR3 nucleotide sequence: TGTGCCAGCAGCCCCAACCTGGGAGGGTACGAGCAGTACTTC.

V usage is TRBV19 and J usage is TRBJ1-5, with D maybe TRBD1 (5 bases). Per the germline V gene, CDR1 is LNHDA and CDR2 is SQIVND (reference sequence). The CDR3 sequence is 14 residues long. Between the trimmed V and J ends, which lost 2 bases and 2 bases, there was a span of 7 bases. The CDR3 sequence is CASSITGGNQPQHF. The DNA of the CDR3 is TGTGCCAGTAGTATAACAGGTGGCAATCAGCCCCAGCATTTT. The whole variable domain, remainder taken from reference TRBV19 and TRBJ1-5, is DGGITQSPKYLFRKEGQNVTLSCEQNLNHDAMYWYRQDPGQGLRLIYYSQIVNDFQKGDIAEGYSVSREKKESFPLTVTSAQKNPTAFYLCASSITGGNQPQHFGDGTRLSIL.

This chain links TRBV4-1 with TRBJ1-5; D perhaps matches TRBD1 (5 bases). Trimming removed 3 bases at V and 2 bases at J, with 11 bases between. The CDR3 runs to 15 residues. Germline values: CDR1 MGHRA, CDR2 YSYEKL. The CDR3 nucleotides are TGCGCCAGCAGCCAGGCAGGGAACGGCAATCAGCCCCAGCATTTT. Its translation: CASSQAGNGNQPQHF.

In this sample, this clone turned up a few times. V is TRBV7-3 and J is TRBJ1-2; the match to TRBD1 covers 8 bases. The junction had 0 bases not matched to a gene; V was cut back by 2 bases and J by 4 bases. The CDR3 is 13 residues long. The germline V gene has CDR1 SGHTA and CDR2 FQGTGA. CDR3 in amino acids: CASSLDRGYGYTF. CDR3 DNA: TGTGCCAGCAGCTTAGACAGGGGCTATGGCTACACCTTC.

The gene calls are TRBV28 and TRBJ2-7; tentatively, D is TRBD2 (6 bases). The CDR3 is 14 amino acids. The germline V gene has CDR1 MDHEN and CDR2 SYDVKM. Trimming shortened V by 2 bases and J by 0 bases, and 8 bases separated the two germline ends. This CDR3 is CASSLGRSSYEQYF. The CDR3 DNA follows: TGTGCCAGCAGTTTAGGGAGGAGCTCCTACGAGCAGTACTTC. Variable domain in full (rest from reference TRBV28 and TRBJ2-7): DVKVTQSSRYLVKRTGEKVFLECVQDMDHENMFWYRQDPGLGLRLIYFSYDVKMKEKGDIPEGYSVSREKKERFSLILESASTNQTSMYLCASSLGRSSYEQYFGPGTRLTVT.

The chain's CDR3 is CASSLGSSSGANVLTF. CDR3 coding DNA: TGCGCCAGCAGCCTAGGGAGTAGCTCTGGGGCCAACGTCCTGACTTTC. The chain has TRBV4-3 and TRBJ2-6; D might be TRBD2 (5 bases). V was clipped by 4 bases and J by 0 bases, with 10 bases between them. This CDR3 contains 16 residues. Germline V gene sequence: CDR1 LGHNA, CDR2 YSLEER.

The CDR3 is CASSPGQIYGYTF. CDR3 coding DNA: TGCGCCAGCAGCCCGGGACAGATCTATGGCTACACCTTC. This chain connects TRBV5-1 to TRBJ1-2; 7 positions agree with TRBD1. The V gene's germline CDR1 is SGHRS and CDR2 YFSETQ. V lost 4 bases to trimming and J lost 4 bases; unmatched junction nucleotides: 4. The CDR3 contains 13 residues.

The CDR3 protein is CASSPPGTNYNEQFF. The CDR3 region has the DNA TGTGCCAGCAGTCCCCCCGGGACAAACTACAATGAGCAGTTCTTC. The chain couples TRBV7-3 to TRBJ2-1; TRBD1 might be the D (6 bases). Germline CDR1 reads SGHTA; CDR2 reads FQGTGA. Trimming left V 6 bases short and J 3 bases short, with 15 bases between. This CDR3 region has 15 residues.

The genes are TRBV28 and TRBJ1-4; D uncertain. This CDR3 has 16 residues. The germline V gene has CDR1 MDHEN and CDR2 SYDVKM. Trimming cost V 3 bases and J 1 base, with 12 bases left between them. The CDR3 sequence: CASSFGDLRTNEKLFF. CDR3 DNA sequence: TGTGCCAGCAGTTTCGGAGATTTGAGAACTAATGAAAAACTGTTTTTT.

This chain links TRBV30 with TRBJ2-7; possible D gene TRBD2, 5 bases. Germline V gives CDR1 GTSNPN, CDR2 SVGIG (reference sequence). V was clipped by 3 bases and J by 2 bases, with 14 bases between them. The CDR3 is 14 residues long. CDR3 sequence: CAWSPIGSTYEQYF. The CDR3 DNA reads as TGTGCCTGGAGCCCCATAGGGAGCACCTACGAGCAGTACTTC.

The V and J genes are TRBV5-1 and TRBJ2-7; 9 positions agree with TRBD1. The CDR3 covers 16 residues. J lost 2 bases, V lost 3 bases, and 9 bases had no gene match. Germline CDR1 SGHRS, CDR2 YFSETQ. The CDR3 loop is CASSSGRDRAPYEQYF. The CDR3 region has the DNA TGCGCCAGCAGCTCGGGCCGGGACAGGGCCCCCTACGAGCAGTACTTC.

The chain recombines TRBV6-5 with TRBJ2-3; a weak D match, TRBD1 (6 bases). Germline V gene data show CDR1 as MNHEY and CDR2 as SVGAGI. The CDR3 has 15 amino acids. The germline V and J ends were trimmed by 6 bases and 0 bases, with 13 bases remaining between them. CDR3 in amino acids: CASSSGTISTDTQYF. The DNA of the CDR3 is TGTGCCAGCAGCTCCGGGACAATTAGCACAGATACGCAGTATTTT.